This T cell receptor beta chain was observed in a study of blood T cell repertoires in COVID-19. Study as a whole: The analysed material was cDNA or gDNA that came from T cells, B-cell-depleted T cells, or PBMCs.

As handled by the study authors: Counts of nucleated cells, estimated from reference gene primer amplification, were obtained. Clones were read by immunoSEQ multiplex PCR, and TCRdb kept only the in-frame ones, dropping some. V and J calls and clone size are given by that table; D and trimming were obtained from the DNA. The sample lists over 100,000 clones, about four fifths occurring once. Only a few counts were recorded for this clone. This receptor was obtained from a man aged 55 to 70 with active or convalescent COVID-19. The specimen was peripheral blood.

CDR3 sequence reads: CASSYIGDSHYGYTF. The CDR3 DNA sequence: TGTGCCAGCAGCTACATTGGGGACTCACACTATGGCTACACCTTC. V gene TRBV7-9 combines with J gene TRBJ1-2, with a weak D call TRBD1 (5 bases). From germline, CDR1 is SEHNR and CDR2 FQNEAQ (reference sequence). The CDR3 extends over 15 amino acids. V gave up 4 bases and J gave up 3 bases, with 15 bases separating them. Full variable domain (missing parts from reference TRBV7-9 and TRBJ1-2): DTGVSQNPRHKITKRGQNVTFRCDPISEHNRLYWYRQTLGQGPEFLTYFQNEAQLEKSRLLSDRFSAERPKGSFSTLEIQRTEQGDSAMYLCASSYIGDSHYGYTFGSGTRLTVV.